The 18 T cell receptor beta chains given below trace back to one sample, sequenced in a study of T cells in tuberculosis. Method: immunoSEQ multiplex PCR; TCRdb's copy keeps in-frame clones and lacks some. The sample shows tens of thousands of clones, roughly nine tenths of them seen only once. The time point was: new active TB diagnosis, blood taken before or within 7 days of starting treatment. The sequencing used PBMCs, collected at tuberculosis diagnosis. These receptor sequences come from an adult with tuberculosis. Some clones in this sample may be carry-over from other donors' samples.

This chain joins TRBV10-3 and TRBJ2-3; 8 nucleotides match TRBD2. The ends lost 6 bases at V and 1 base at J; junction bases unmatched: 3. CDR3 length: 14 amino acids. Germline V lookup: CDR1 ENHRY, CDR2 SYGVKD. CDR3 region: CAISARGGTDTQYF. The CDR3, as DNA: TGTGCCATCAGCGCGCGGGGGGGCACAGATACGCAGTATTTT.

In this sample, this clone turned up once. The V call is TRBV19, the J call TRBJ2-3; TRBD2 matches 10 bases. Germline lookup yields CDR1 LNHDA and CDR2 SQIVND (reference sequence). V shed 2 bases, J shed 9 bases, and the junction held 5 bases outside the gene matches. The CDR3 has 14 residues. CDR3: CASSIRLAGDTQYF. The CDR3, as DNA: TGTGCCAGTAGTATAAGGCTAGCGGGAGACACGCAGTATTTT.

V usage is TRBV10-3 and J usage is TRBJ1-2; D gene unclear. V lost 2 bases and J 6 bases, leaving 16 bases between the germline ends. Germline V gives CDR1 ENHRY, CDR2 SYGVKD. The CDR3 totals 15 residues. CDR3 amino acids: CAISEVRNPRNGYTF. The CDR3 DNA follows: TGTGCCATCAGTGAGGTGAGGAACCCGAGAAATGGCTACACCTTC.

The V call is TRBV10-3, the J call TRBJ2-3, with TRBD1 identical over 10 bases. V gave up 5 bases and J gave up 4 bases; unmatched junction bases: 6. Germline V gene data show CDR1 as ENHRY and CDR2 as SYGVKD. This CDR3 spans 15 amino acids. CDR3 bases: TGTGCCATCAGTATACGGGACAGGGGTGCAGATACGCAGTATTTT. This encodes CAISIRDRGADTQYF.

The V call is TRBV27, the J call TRBJ2-1, with 8 bases lining up with TRBD1. The CDR3 runs 15 residues. Trimming took 4 bases from V and 4 from J; bases not matched to a gene: 6. In germline, CDR1 is MNHEY, CDR2 SMNVEV (reference sequence). DNA for the CDR3: TGTGCCAGCAGTTCAGGGGGCTGGGAGTACAATGAGCAGTTCTTC. It specifies CASSSGGWEYNEQFF.

V and J are TRBV6-1 and TRBJ2-3; the match to TRBD2 covers 9 bases. CDR1 MNHNS and CDR2 SASEGT come from the germline V gene. With V trimmed by 4 bases and J by 1 base, 6 bases remained unmatched. The CDR3 covers 16 residues. The CDR3 reads CASSGLSGGRTDTQYF. The DNA of the CDR3 is TGTGCCAGCAGTGGACTCAGCGGGGGGCGCACAGATACGCAGTATTTT.

The chain joins TRBV4-2 to TRBJ2-2, with D perhaps matching TRBD1 (5 bases). There are 14 residues in the CDR3. The V end was cut by 3 bases, the J end by 4 bases, with 9 bases between. CDR1 and CDR2 (germline): LGHNA, YNFKEQ. CDR3 loop: CASSQGTGTGELFF. The CDR3 region has the DNA TGTGCCAGCAGCCAGGGAACAGGCACCGGGGAGCTGTTTTTT.

This chain connects TRBV11-3 to TRBJ2-1; TRBD1 matches 7 bases. Germline lookup yields CDR1 SGHNT and CDR2 YENEEA. V was pared by 0 bases and J by 4 bases, with 6 bases of the junction left unmatched. The CDR3 runs to 16 residues. The DNA of the CDR3 is TGTGCCAGCAGCTTAGATCGAGGGGGCTCATACAATGAGCAGTTCTTC. Its translation is CASSLDRGGSYNEQFF.

This rearrangement joins TRBV7-2 to TRBJ1-1; D possibly corresponds to TRBD1 (6 bases). The CDR3 covers 16 residues. Trimming stripped 3 bases from V and 0 bases from J, with 14 bases between. The germline CDR1 and CDR2 sequences are SGHTA and FQGNSA. Written as DNA, the CDR3 is TGTGCCAGCAGCTTTCGTAAACAGGGAGTGAACACTGAAGCTTTCTTT. Translating gives CASSFRKQGVNTEAFF.

The chain uses TRBV25-1 and TRBJ1-3, with D unclear. The CDR3 sequence is 16 residues long. Germline loops: CDR1 MGHDK, CDR2 SYGVNS. Trimming removed 3 bases at V and 2 bases at J, with 14 bases between. CDR3 loop: CASSDSQALAGNTIYF. CDR3 coding DNA: TGTGCCAGCAGTGACTCCCAGGCGTTGGCTGGAAACACCATATATTTT.

The chain has TRBV7-2 and TRBJ2-7, with 10 nucleotides matching TRBD1. Germline-derived CDR1 and CDR2 are SGHTA and FQGNSA. J lost 4 bases, V lost 1 base, and 7 bases had no gene match. The CDR3 covers 16 residues. CDR3 in DNA: TGTGCCAGCAGCTTAGGGGACAGGGGCATCGCGTACGAGCAGTACTTC. Its protein is CASSLGDRGIAYEQYF.

V usage is TRBV27 and J usage is TRBJ2-1; D is perhaps TRBD1 (5 bases). This CDR3 is 16 amino acids long. CDR1 is MNHEY, CDR2 SMNVEV, per germline (reference sequence). The V and J ends lost 2 bases and 3 bases respectively, with 14 bases between them. The CDR3 here is CASSLSLGHLYNEQFF. Written as DNA, the CDR3 is TGTGCCAGCAGTTTAAGCCTTGGACATCTCTACAATGAGCAGTTCTTC.

The sample holds one count of this clone. The CDR3 spells CASSWGSKGRGHSPLHF. The CDR3 DNA reads as TGTGCCAGCAGTTGGGGCTCTAAGGGCAGGGGTCATTCACCCCTCCACTTT. V usage is TRBV2 and J usage is TRBJ1-6, with D perhaps TRBD1 (6 bases). Trimming left V 5 bases short and J 8 bases short, with 22 bases between. The length of the CDR3 is 17 residues. Germline V gives CDR1 SNHLY, CDR2 FYNNEI.

The V gene is TRBV11-2, the J gene TRBJ1-1; 12 bases fit TRBD1. Germline trimming cut 5 bases from V and 7 bases from J; bases unmatched to any gene: 8. The germline V gene encodes CDR1 SGHAT and CDR2 FQNNGV. The CDR3 runs 15 residues. CDR3 sequence: CASSPGQGAGNEAFF. CDR3 sequence (DNA): TGTGCCAGCAGCCCGGGACAGGGGGCGGGCAATGAAGCTTTCTTT.

The V call is TRBV2, the J call TRBJ1-2; 11 bases fit TRBD1. Germline V gene sequence: CDR1 SNHLY, CDR2 FYNNEI. J gave up 5 bases and V 7 bases, and 6 bases lay outside the gene matches. The CDR3 is 14 amino acids. The CDR3 reads CASTPGTGGYGYTF. The CDR3 DNA follows: TGTGCCAGCACCCCCGGGACAGGGGGATATGGCTACACCTTC.

The J gene is TRBJ2-7, the V gene TRBV5-4; tentative D call: TRBD1 (7 bases). The CDR3 contains 15 residues. The ends were cut back, 0 bases at V and 1 base at J, with 11 bases in the middle. In germline, CDR1 is SGHNT, CDR2 YYREEE (reference sequence). The CDR3 nucleotides are TGTGCCAGCAGCTTGGATCCAGGGGGGTCCTACGAGCAGTACTTC. Translating it yields CASSLDPGGSYEQYF.

This chain uses TRBV6-6 with TRBJ1-5; 9 bases are a match to TRBD1. V gave up 5 bases and J gave up 7 bases; unmatched junction bases: 6. The CDR3 consists of 14 residues. Per germline, CDR1 MNHNY and CDR2 SVGAGI (reference sequence). In DNA form, the CDR3 reads TGTGCCAGCAGTGGACAGGGGAAAGGACAGCCCCAGCATTTT. It specifies CASSGQGKGQPQHF.

V usage is TRBV5-1 and J usage is TRBJ1-2; D is ambiguous. CDR1 and CDR2 from the germline V gene are SGHRS and YFSETQ. Trimming shortened V by 4 bases and J by 4 bases, and 14 bases separated the two germline ends. This CDR3 contains 14 residues. The CDR3 DNA reads as TGCGCCAGCAGCGCCGCCCGGGAGCTCTATGGCTACACCTTC. Translation: CASSAARELYGYTF.